The 8 T cell receptor beta chains below were found in one sample sequenced in a study of blood T cell repertoires in COVID-19. Some clones are missing from TCRdb's copy, which holds only in-frame ones; the method was immunoSEQ multiplex PCR. The sample lists 130,000 or so clones; 70% to 85% were seen once. Input material: peripheral blood. The source is a woman aged 80 or over with acute or convalescent COVID-19.

The chain links TRBV2 to TRBJ1-6, with 7 bases aligning to TRBD1. The germline CDR1 and CDR2 sequences are SNHLY and FYNNEI. The V gene end was trimmed by 4 bases and the J gene end by 7 bases; junction bases not matched to a gene: 7. CDR3 length: 15 amino acids. The CDR3 here is CASSGSTGRNSPLHF. CDR3 nucleotides: TGTGCCAGCAGTGGGTCGACAGGGCGAAATTCACCCCTCCACTTT.

This chain connects TRBV27 to TRBJ1-1, with D unclear. With 5 bases removed from V and 2 bases from J, the gap between germline ends came to 15 bases. The CDR3 totals 15 residues. Per the germline V gene, CDR1 is MNHEY and CDR2 is SMNVEV (reference sequence). The CDR3 coding sequence is TGTGCCAGCAGTAAAATAGGACTCCAAAACACTGAAGCTTTCTTT. Translation: CASSKIGLQNTEAFF.

This chain uses TRBV7-2 with TRBJ2-5; D may be TRBD1 (6 bases). The germline gives CDR1 SGHTA, CDR2 FQGNSA. The CDR3 spans 16 residues. Trimming took off 3 bases at V and 5 bases at J, with 19 bases between the two ends. For the CDR3, the DNA is TGTGCCAGCAGCTTGAATGACAGGAGAGGGCGGGAGACCCAGTACTTC. Translating it yields CASSLNDRRGRETQYF. The entire variable domain, with the rest obtained from reference TRBV7-2 and TRBJ2-5, is as follows: GAGVSQSPSNKVTEKGKDVELRCDPISGHTALYWYRQSLGQGLEFLIYFQGNSAPDKSGLPSDRFSAERTGGSVSTLTIQRTQQEDSAVYLCASSLNDRRGRETQYFGPGTRLLVL.

Comment on this clone: Other DNA sequences in this specimen translate into the identical CDR3. The V and J genes are TRBV6-5 and TRBJ1-3, with D tentatively TRBD1 (5 bases). Germline assignment: CDR1 MNHEY and CDR2 SVGAGI. V was trimmed by 5 bases and J by 4 bases, leaving 15 bases between them. CDR3 size: 15 residues. The CDR3 DNA sequence: TGTGCCAGCAGTCCCGACAGCGCTGGAGGAAACACCATATATTTT. Its protein is CASSPDSAGGNTIYF.

This rearrangement joins TRBV6-2 or TRBV6-3 to TRBJ1-2; the D is unclear. Germline assignment: CDR1 MNHEY and CDR2 SVGEGT. This CDR3 contains 11 residues. V was pared by 6 bases and J by 5 bases, with 7 bases between. CDR3 loop: CASSRGYGYTF. DNA for the CDR3: TGTGCCAGCAGCCGAGGATATGGCTACACCTTC.

This clone was seen only once. The same CDR3 can be traced to other DNA sequences in this sample. The rearrangement links TRBV9 to TRBJ2-3; D is ambiguous. CDR1 SGDLS and CDR2 YYNGEE come from the germline V gene. V lost 1 base and J lost 2, with 11 bases in between. This CDR3 is built from 15 residues. The CDR3 nucleotides are TGTGCCAGCAGCGTAAGTGGCGGAACCACAGATACGCAGTATTTT. Its translation: CASSVSGGTTDTQYF.

This clone has at least ten counts. The chain joins TRBV5-1 to TRBJ2-7; D may be TRBD1 (6 bases). CDR3 length: 17 amino acids. Trimming stripped 2 bases from V and 0 bases from J, with 18 bases between. Germline V gene data show CDR1 as SGHRS and CDR2 as YFSETQ. Written as DNA, the CDR3 is TGCGCCAGCAGCTTTGCAGGTCGGACAGCAAGCTCCTACGAGCAGTACTTC. Amino acids: CASSFAGRTASSYEQYF.

The genes are TRBV5-4 and TRBJ2-4, with D maybe TRBD1 (5 bases). CDR1 and CDR2 from the germline V gene are SGHNT and YYREEE (reference sequence). The CDR3 is made up of 13 amino acids. V shed 3 bases and J shed 12 bases, with 16 bases lying between them. DNA for the CDR3: TGTGCCAGCAGCTCTGACAGAGCGCGTGGTCAGTACTTC. This codes for CASSSDRARGQYF. The variable domain in full, completed from reference TRBV5-4 and TRBJ2-4, reads ETGVTQSPTHLIKTRGQQVTLRCSSQSGHNTVSWYQQALGQGPQFIFQYYREEENGRGNFPPRFSGLQFPNYSSELNVNALELDDSALYLCASSSDRARGQYFGAGTRLSVL.